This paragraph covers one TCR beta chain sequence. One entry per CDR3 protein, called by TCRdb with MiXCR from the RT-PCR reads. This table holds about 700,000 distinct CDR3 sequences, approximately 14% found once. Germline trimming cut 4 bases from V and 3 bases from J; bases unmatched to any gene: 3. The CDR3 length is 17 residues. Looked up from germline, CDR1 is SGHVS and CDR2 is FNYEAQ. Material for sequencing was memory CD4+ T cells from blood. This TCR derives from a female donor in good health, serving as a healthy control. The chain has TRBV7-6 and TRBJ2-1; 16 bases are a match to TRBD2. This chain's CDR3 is CASSSGLAGGNYNEQFF. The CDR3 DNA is TGTGCCAGCAGCTCGGGACTAGCGGGGGGGAACTACAATGAGCAGTTCTTC.